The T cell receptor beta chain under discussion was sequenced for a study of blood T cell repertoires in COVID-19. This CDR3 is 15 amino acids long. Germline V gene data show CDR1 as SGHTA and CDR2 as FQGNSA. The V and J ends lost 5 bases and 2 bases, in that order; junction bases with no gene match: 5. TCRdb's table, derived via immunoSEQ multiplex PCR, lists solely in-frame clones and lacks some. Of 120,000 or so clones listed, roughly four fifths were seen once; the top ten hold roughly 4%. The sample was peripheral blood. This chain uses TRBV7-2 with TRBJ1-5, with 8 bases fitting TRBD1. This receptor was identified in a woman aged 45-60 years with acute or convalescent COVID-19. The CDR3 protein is CASSIRTGRNQPQHF. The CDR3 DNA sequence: TGTGCCAGCAGCATCCGGACAGGGCGCAATCAGCCCCAGCATTTT.